Below are 14 T cell receptor beta chains sequenced from a single sample in a study of T cell clones after liver transplantation. The repertoire was sequenced with immunoSEQ multiplex PCR; TCRdb's copy has only in-frame clones and lacks some. The sample has 75,000 to 85,000 clones; approximately 87% are singletons. The sample consisted of CD4+ T cells from blood, taken at the 22-month timepoint. Source of these receptors: a human patient who received a liver transplant. Some T cells may be transferred from the graft donor.

This rearrangement joins TRBV5-1 to TRBJ1-6; 9 bases match TRBD1. CDR3 length equals 17 residues. Trimming at V came to 2 bases and at J to 9 bases, leaving 12 bases not matched to a gene. Germline assignment: CDR1 SGHRS and CDR2 YFSETQ. CDR3 residues: CASSFTTPDRGTSPLHF. CDR3 nucleotide sequence: TGCGCCAGCAGCTTCACTACCCCGGACAGGGGTACTTCACCCCTCCACTTT. Combining the CDR3 with reference TRBV5-1 and TRBJ1-6 gives the whole variable domain KAGVTQTPRYLIKTRGQQVTLSCSPISGHRSVSWYQQTPGQGLQFLFEYFSETQRNKGNFPGRFSGRQFSNSRSEMNVSTLELGDSALYLCASSFTTPDRGTSPLHFGNGTRLTVT.

This rearrangement joins TRBV20-1 to TRBJ2-5, with D hard to call. CDR1 is DFQATT and CDR2 is SNEGSKA in the germline V gene (reference sequence). Trimming removed 7 bases at V and 1 base at J, with 7 bases between. The CDR3 has 11 amino acids. DNA for the CDR3: TGCAGTGGGGCCATCCAAGAGACCCAGTACTTC. Translation: CSGAIQETQYF.

The chain is built from TRBV18 and TRBJ2-1; D gene unclear. Germline V gives CDR1 KGHSH, CDR2 LQKENI. This CDR3 is 14 amino acids long. V dropped 4 bases and J dropped 7 bases, with 14 bases sitting between them. CDR3 DNA sequence: TGTGCCAGCTCACTAGAATGGGTCGGAAATGAGCAGTTCTTC. It specifies CASSLEWVGNEQFF.

The chain joins TRBV5-8 to TRBJ1-1; D gene unclear. The CDR3 runs to 16 residues. V was pared by 3 bases and J by 0 bases, with 15 bases between. CDR1 and CDR2 (germline): SGHTS, YDEGEE. DNA of the CDR3: TGTGCCAGCAGCTGGGGTCGTTCTTTCATGAACACTGAAGCTTTCTTT. Its translation is CASSWGRSFMNTEAFF. Looking up the rest from reference TRBV5-8 and TRBJ1-1 gives the full variable domain: EAGVTQSPTHLIKTRGQQATLRCSPISGHTSVYWYQQALGLGLQFLLWYDEGEERNRGNFPPRFSGRQFPNYSSELNVNALELEDSALYLCASSWGRSFMNTEAFFGQGTRLTVV.

The genes are TRBV10-3 and TRBJ1-1; D gene ambiguous. The CDR3 runs to 13 residues. The germline gives CDR1 ENHRY, CDR2 SYGVKD. Trimming cost V 0 bases and J 6 bases, with 8 bases left between them. CDR3 protein: CAISESVDAEAFF. CDR3 bases: TGTGCCATCAGTGAGTCGGTTGATGCTGAAGCTTTCTTT.

The J gene is TRBJ2-7, the V gene TRBV19, with 10 bases matching TRBD2. The germline V gene has CDR1 LNHDA and CDR2 SQIVND (reference sequence). The length of the CDR3 is 14 residues. Trimming at V came to 6 bases and at J to 6 bases, leaving 8 bases not matched to a gene. CDR3 sequence (DNA): TGTGCCAGTAGGAAGGTAGCGGGAGGCGGCGAGCAGTACTTC. This sequence encodes CASRKVAGGGEQYF.

The genes are TRBV5-1 and TRBJ2-1; D uncertain. Between the trimmed V and J ends, which lost 1 base and 8 bases, there was a span of 13 bases. There are 14 residues in the CDR3. Germline V lookup: CDR1 SGHRS, CDR2 YFSETQ. This CDR3 is CASSLYSAQDEQFF. The CDR3 DNA is TGCGCCAGCAGCTTGTACTCCGCGCAGGATGAGCAGTTCTTC.

This rearrangement joins TRBV7-2 to TRBJ2-7; possibly TRBD1 or TRBD2 for D (6 bases each). The CDR3 covers 15 residues. Germline-derived CDR1 and CDR2 are SGHTA and FQGNSA. The V gene lost 3 bases and the J gene lost 2 bases, with 14 bases spanning the gap. The CDR3 bases are TGTGCCAGCAGCTTCCCGGGGGACATCGCCTACGAGCAGTACTTC. Translation: CASSFPGDIAYEQYF.

The chain is built from TRBV6-1 and TRBJ1-4; D ambiguous. There are 13 residues in the CDR3. Germline V gene data show CDR1 as MNHNS and CDR2 as SASEGT. Trimming cost V 2 bases and J 4 bases, with 5 bases left between them. CDR3 region: CASSEQVNEKLFF. The CDR3 bases are TGTGCCAGCAGTGAACAGGTTAATGAAAAACTGTTTTTT.

Here the CDR3 reads CASSATMTGAPLHF. CDR3 nucleotides: TGTGCCAGCAGCGCCACTATGACCGGCGCGCCCCTCCACTTT. V gene TRBV6-4 combines with J gene TRBJ1-6; D unresolved. The CDR3 sequence is 14 residues long. Germline loops: CDR1 MRHNA, CDR2 SNTAGT. The V end was cut by 6 bases, the J end by 13 bases, with 19 bases between.

The chain combines TRBV11-2 with TRBJ2-2; 10 bases map to TRBD2. This CDR3 has 17 residues. J gave up 0 bases and V 5 bases, and 6 bases lay outside the gene matches. CDR1 is SGHAT, CDR2 FQNNGV, per germline. The CDR3 DNA reads as TGTGCCAGCAGCCTGACTAGCGGGCTCTCGAACACCGGGGAGCTGTTTTTT. Its translation: CASSLTSGLSNTGELFF.

The rearrangement uses TRBV7-6 and TRBJ2-3, with 8 bases identical to TRBD1. V lost 5 bases to trimming and J lost 2 bases; unmatched junction nucleotides: 9. The germline CDR1 and CDR2 sequences are SGHVS and FNYEAQ. This CDR3 has 16 residues. The CDR3 here is CASSPRTGRYTDTQYF. DNA of the CDR3: TGTGCCAGCAGCCCCCGGACAGGGCGCTACACAGATACGCAGTATTTT.

This chain connects TRBV18 to TRBJ2-3; 8 bases align to TRBD1. CDR3 length: 13 amino acids. Trimming at V came to 5 bases and at J to 5 bases, leaving 3 bases not matched to a gene. The germline V gene has CDR1 KGHSH and CDR2 LQKENI. The CDR3 DNA follows: TGTGCCAGCTCAACACAGGGGGAAGATACGCAGTATTTT. The encoded protein is CASSTQGEDTQYF.

CDR3 sequence reads: CASSPVASRTDTQYF. In DNA form, the CDR3 reads TGTGCCAGCAGCCCGGTGGCTAGTAGGACAGATACGCAGTATTTT. This chain connects TRBV5-6 to TRBJ2-3; no reliable D call. The ends were cut back, 4 bases at V and 3 bases at J, with 15 bases in the middle. CDR3 size: 15 residues. CDR1 and CDR2 (germline): SGHDT, YYEEEE. Filled out from reference TRBV5-6 and TRBJ2-3, the complete variable domain reads DAGVTQSPTHLIKTRGQQVTLRCSPKSGHDTVSWYQQALGQGPQFIFQYYEEEERQRGNFPDRFSGHQFPNYSSELNVNALLLGDSALYLCASSPVASRTDTQYFGPGTRLTVL.